Below, 17 T cell receptor beta chains from the same sample are listed, as sequenced in a study of OX40 agonist ivuxolimab in advanced cancers. This table comes from immunoSEQ multiplex PCR, and its TCRdb copy is limited to in-frame clones, with some not included. Of some 69,000 clones listed, 89% were seen once; the top ten hold approximately 4%. The sequencing used CD4+ or CD8+ T cells sorted from blood, collected in a trial of the OX40 agonist ivuxolimab. These receptors were collected from an adult with an advanced solid tumor such as melanoma, head and neck, liver or kidney cancer.

V and J are TRBV6-6 and TRBJ2-7, with 8 bases that match TRBD1. Germline CDR1 is MNHNY and CDR2 is SVGAGI (reference sequence). Trimming at V came to 9 bases and at J to 5 bases, leaving 6 bases not matched to a gene. The CDR3 runs 12 residues. CDR3 in DNA: TGTGCCAGTGGACAGGGCGTCCACGAGCAGTACTTC. It is translated as CASGQGVHEQYF.

This rearrangement joins TRBV29-1 to TRBJ2-1; 13 nucleotides agree with TRBD2. Germline trimming cut 1 base from V and 4 bases from J; bases unmatched to any gene: 7. CDR1 SQVTM and CDR2 ANQGSEA come from the germline V gene. This CDR3 comprises 17 residues. The CDR3 is CSVEVGTSGRAYNEQFF. The CDR3 DNA is TGCAGCGTTGAAGTTGGTACTAGCGGGAGGGCTTACAATGAGCAGTTCTTC.

The chain recombines TRBV10-2 with TRBJ2-3, with 10 bases lining up with TRBD1. Germline CDR1 and CDR2: WSHSY and SAAADI. The J segment lost 2 bases and the V segment lost 5 bases, leaving 4 bases of the junction unmatched. The CDR3 spans 15 residues. CDR3 nucleotide sequence: TGCGCCAGCAGTTATGGACAGGGGGTCACAGATACGCAGTATTTT. Protein: CASSYGQGVTDTQYF.

The chain carries TRBV5-3 and TRBJ1-3; possible D gene TRBD1, 5 bases. Being an ORF, TRBV5-3 has a function that is uncertain. This CDR3 spans 18 amino acids. Trimming removed 5 bases at V and 1 base at J, with 22 bases between. The CDR3 here is CARSRRVTDRSSGNTIYF. DNA for the CDR3: TGTGCCAGAAGTCGGAGAGTGACAGATCGGAGTTCTGGAAACACCATATATTTT.

The chain has TRBV7-9 and TRBJ1-3; D uncertain. V was trimmed by 1 base and J by 2 bases, leaving 6 bases between them. This CDR3 has 14 amino acids. Germline V gene sequence: CDR1 SEHNR, CDR2 FQNEAQ (reference sequence). The CDR3 protein is CASSLVAAGNTIYF. DNA of the CDR3: TGTGCCAGCAGCTTAGTCGCCGCTGGAAACACCATATATTTT.

The chain uses TRBV28 and TRBJ1-2; no firm D call. Germline loops: CDR1 MDHEN, CDR2 SYDVKM. The V end lost 5 bases, the J end lost 0 bases, and 10 bases lay between the germline ends. This CDR3 is 14 amino acids long. The CDR3 region is CASSIGQTNYGYTF. In DNA form, the CDR3 reads TGTGCCAGCAGTATTGGGCAAACTAACTATGGCTACACCTTC.

The rearrangement uses TRBV28 and TRBJ1-1; D remains ambiguous. This CDR3 is built from 15 residues. V was pared by 5 bases and J by 1 base, with 14 bases between. Germline assignment: CDR1 MDHEN and CDR2 SYDVKM. CDR3 residues: CASSPSAGWNTEAFF. The CDR3 DNA follows: TGTGCCAGCAGTCCATCGGCGGGGTGGAACACTGAAGCTTTCTTT.

J is TRBJ2-1 and V is TRBV18; D is ambiguous. Germline V gene sequence: CDR1 KGHSH, CDR2 LQKENI. The CDR3 totals 12 residues. V gave up 1 base and J gave up 7 bases, with 5 bases separating them. DNA for the CDR3: TGTGCCAGCTCACCACAGGGAAATGAGCAGTTCTTC. Amino acid sequence: CASSPQGNEQFF.

The J gene is TRBJ1-1, the V gene TRBV11-3; D is unclear. CDR1 and CDR2 from the germline V gene are SGHNT and YENEEA. The CDR3 sequence is 13 residues long. The V gene lost 5 bases and the J gene lost 0 bases, with 7 bases spanning the gap. CDR3 nucleotide sequence: TGTGCCAGCAGCGGAATAATGAACACTGAAGCTTTCTTT. Its translation: CASSGIMNTEAFF.

The V call is TRBV6-4, the J call TRBJ1-5, with TRBD1 as a possible D gene (6 bases). Germline V lookup: CDR1 MRHNA, CDR2 SNTAGT. Trimming took 9 bases from V and 0 from J, leaving 21 bases between them. The CDR3 loop spans 17 amino acids. CDR3 amino acids: CARKRIGGLYSNQPQHF. The CDR3 coding sequence is TGTGCCAGAAAACGCATAGGGGGACTGTATAGCAATCAGCCCCAGCATTTT.

The gene calls are TRBV6-5 and TRBJ2-7, with no clear D. Germline CDR1 and CDR2: MNHEY and SVGAGI. This CDR3 comprises 14 residues. Trimming cost V 5 bases and J 6 bases, with 17 bases left between them. In DNA, the CDR3 is TGTGCCAGCAGTAGGACGGAAACTATCGGCGAGCAGTACTTC. It specifies CASSRTETIGEQYF.

This clone was seen more than once but under ten times. The chain uses TRBV11-2 and TRBJ1-2, with a possible D match to TRBD1 (6 bases). Trimming took off 5 bases at V and 7 bases at J, with 17 bases between the two ends. The CDR3 spans 14 residues. CDR1 and CDR2 (germline): SGHAT, FQNNGV. The CDR3 loop reads CASSPLIGGLGYTF. The CDR3 DNA sequence: TGTGCCAGCAGCCCCTTGATTGGGGGCCTTGGCTACACCTTC.

V and J are TRBV2 and TRBJ2-5; the D is unclear. The germline V gene has CDR1 SNHLY and CDR2 FYNNEI. There are 15 residues in the CDR3. Deletions cut 10 bases from V and 1 base from J, with 19 bases between. CDR3 coding DNA: TGTGCCAAGACACGGGCGACATCTGTCCAAGAGACCCAGTACTTC. Encoded protein: CAKTRATSVQETQYF.

The chain combines TRBV18 with TRBJ2-7, with 8 bases fitting TRBD1. CDR3 size: 13 residues. V dropped 4 bases and J dropped 4; count of bases not matched to a gene: 3. The germline V gene has CDR1 KGHSH and CDR2 LQKENI. The chain's CDR3 is CASSLNRGYEQYF. DNA for the CDR3: TGTGCCAGCTCACTGAACAGGGGGTACGAGCAGTACTTC.

This clone was picked up a small number of times. J is TRBJ1-1 and V is TRBV27; D possibly corresponds to TRBD1 (6 bases). The CDR3 runs 13 residues. Germline values: CDR1 MNHEY, CDR2 SMNVEV (reference sequence). The V end was cut by 5 bases, the J end by 5 bases, with 12 bases between. The CDR3: CASSVQGWTEAFF. The CDR3 DNA sequence: TGTGCCAGCAGTGTACAGGGTTGGACTGAAGCTTTCTTT.

The chain uses TRBV5-8 and TRBJ2-1; D possibly corresponds to TRBD1 (6 bases). There are 15 residues in the CDR3. V was trimmed by 0 bases and J by 4 bases, leaving 11 bases between them. Germline CDR1 reads SGHTS; CDR2 reads YDEGEE. The CDR3: CASSLVGTTYNEQFF. CDR3 DNA: TGTGCCAGCAGCTTGGTTGGGACAACATACAATGAGCAGTTCTTC.

V and J are TRBV11-3 and TRBJ2-1; possibly TRBD2 for D (6 bases). CDR3 length equals 13 residues. Germline loops: CDR1 SGHNT, CDR2 YENEEA. V lost 5 bases and J lost 6, with 11 bases in between. CDR3 DNA sequence: TGTGCCAGCAGCACGGGGGTGGGCAATGAGCAGTTCTTC. Protein product: CASSTGVGNEQFF.